This T cell receptor beta chain came from a study of shared clonotypes between healthy human individuals. Study findings and constraints: Sharing across four donors was seen in around 5% of naive CD4 clonotypes.

The ends were cut back, 5 bases at V and 5 bases at J, with 12 bases in the middle. Germline CDR1 SGHAT, CDR2 FQNNGV. The CDR3 has 13 amino acids. The input for sorted-subset replicate PCRs was 150 to 200 ng DNA, tens of thousands of T cell genomes. Only in-frame clones appear in the TCRdb table, and some are missing; sequencing was by immunoSEQ multiplex PCR. This table holds over a million clones, 70% to 80% found once. Concerning this clone: Its antigen is undetermined.

The chain has TRBV11-2 and TRBJ1-1; D is undetermined. The sequencing input was memory CD4+ T cells from PBMCs. Subset here: CD45RA-negative fraction. The sequence derives from a man aged 18 to 35 in good health. Some clones in this sample may be carry-over from other donors' samples. The CDR3 DNA is TGTGCCAGCAGCCACGGGCCGGAGACTGAAGCTTTCTTT. This translates into CASSHGPETEAFF.